The 16 T cell receptor beta chains below come from one sample, sequenced in a study of T cell responses to AZD1222 COVID-19 vaccine. Repertoires were generated with immunoSEQ multiplex PCR, while TCRdb's copy carries only in-frame clones and drops some. The table shows over 100,000 clones, with 65% to 90% occurring only once. The sample here was peripheral blood, taken 28 days after the second dose of the MenACWY control vaccine. These receptors were collected from an adult who received the MenACWY meningococcal vaccine as a control.

The chain combines TRBV29-1 with TRBJ2-6; D is unresolved. Trimming removed 5 bases at V and 4 bases at J, with 15 bases between. CDR3 length equals 15 residues. Per germline, CDR1 SQVTM and CDR2 ANQGSEA. The CDR3 spells CSVPTFGSGANVLTF. The CDR3 region has the DNA TGCAGCGTTCCAACCTTCGGGTCGGGGGCCAACGTCCTGACTTTC.

This clone was counted only a few times. V and J are TRBV18 and TRBJ1-1; 12 bases map to TRBD1. The germline V gene encodes CDR1 KGHSH and CDR2 LQKENI. This CDR3 has 19 amino acids. The ends lost 1 base at V and 2 bases at J; junction bases unmatched: 11. CDR3 residues: CASSPLPGQGAWFNTEAFF. In DNA, the CDR3 is TGTGCCAGCTCACCACTGCCGGGACAGGGGGCATGGTTTAACACTGAAGCTTTCTTT.

The V call is TRBV3-1 (or the pseudogene TRBV3-2), the J call TRBJ1-1; D not resolved. With 1 base removed from V and 2 bases from J, the gap between germline ends came to 14 bases. Germline CDR1 reads LGHDT; CDR2 reads YNNKEL (reference sequence). This CDR3 contains 16 residues. As DNA, the CDR3 is TGTGCCAGCAGCCAAGGGGCTTTGGGGTTTAACACTGAAGCTTTCTTT. Translation gives CASSQGALGFNTEAFF.

The chain links TRBV6-2 or TRBV6-3 to TRBJ2-7; possibly TRBD2 for D (6 bases). Trimming shortened V by 6 bases and J by 4 bases, and 16 bases separated the two germline ends. The CDR3 is 14 amino acids. The germline CDR1 and CDR2 sequences are MNHEY and SVGEGT. For the CDR3, the DNA is TGTGCCAGCAGCCGTACGCGGGGCGGGTACGAGCAGTACTTC. Its translation is CASSRTRGGYEQYF.

The J gene is TRBJ1-2, the V gene TRBV30, with TRBD1 as a possible D gene (5 bases). Germline V gene data show CDR1 as GTSNPN and CDR2 as SVGIG (reference sequence). The CDR3 consists of 10 residues. In DNA form, the CDR3 reads TGTGCGGCAGGGATAGCTGGCTACACCTTC. It specifies CAAGIAGYTF.

This clone was found once. This sequence joins TRBV5-5 and TRBJ2-3; 10 nucleotides agree with TRBD2. V shed 6 bases, J shed 6 bases, and the junction held 16 bases outside the gene matches. This CDR3 spans 17 amino acids. Germline V gene data show CDR1 as SGHKS and CDR2 as YYEKEE (reference sequence). The CDR3 is CASIQSAGLAGVDTQYF. The CDR3 DNA reads as TGTGCCAGCATCCAAAGCGCCGGGCTAGCGGGGGTTGATACGCAGTATTTT.

The chain recombines TRBV27 with TRBJ2-3, with D possibly matching TRBD2 (5 bases). CDR1 is MNHEY, CDR2 SMNVEV, per germline (reference sequence). The length of the CDR3 is 16 residues. Deletions cut 4 bases from V and 0 bases from J, with 14 bases between. The CDR3 loop reads CASSSGEYLSTDTQYF. The CDR3 DNA sequence: TGTGCCAGCAGTTCCGGGGAGTATTTAAGCACAGATACGCAGTATTTT.

This clone was detected once. The chain uses TRBV2 and TRBJ1-5; no clear D gene. The V gene lost 4 bases and the J gene lost 4 bases, with 11 bases spanning the gap. The CDR3 consists of 14 residues. Germline CDR1 SNHLY, CDR2 FYNNEI. This CDR3 is CASSGSVPNQPQHF. The CDR3, as DNA: TGTGCCAGCAGTGGATCGGTTCCAAATCAGCCCCAGCATTTT.

This clone showed up just once. The rearrangement joins TRBV9 to TRBJ1-1, with D perhaps matching TRBD1 (5 bases). The CDR3 sequence is 14 residues long. Trimming shortened V by 3 bases and J by 3 bases, and 12 bases separated the two germline ends. Germline V gene lookup returns CDR1 SGDLS and CDR2 YYNGEE. CDR3 protein: CASSGFSGYTEAFF. Written as DNA, the CDR3 is TGTGCCAGCAGCGGATTCTCAGGGTACACTGAAGCTTTCTTT.

This clone was seen just once. The chain employs TRBV6-5 and TRBJ1-4, with D perhaps TRBD1 (5 bases). Trimming took off 2 bases at V and 7 bases at J, with 17 bases between the two ends. CDR1 MNHEY and CDR2 SVGAGI come from the germline V gene. The CDR3 is made up of 16 amino acids. The CDR3 spells CASSYRRDGIREKLFF. CDR3 nucleotides: TGTGCCAGCAGTTACCGACGGGACGGTATTCGTGAAAAACTGTTTTTT.

This chain joins TRBV20-1 and TRBJ2-3, with no clear D. This CDR3 region has 10 residues. In germline, CDR1 is DFQATT, CDR2 SNEGSKA (reference sequence). V gave up 4 bases and J gave up 6 bases, with 5 bases separating them. CDR3 sequence (DNA): TGCAGTGCTATGTTGGATACGCAGTATTTT. This codes for CSAMLDTQYF.

The chain combines TRBV28 with TRBJ1-5; D is possibly TRBD1 (5 bases). The ends were cut back, 6 bases at V and 5 bases at J, with 11 bases in the middle. CDR3 length: 13 amino acids. Germline CDR1 MDHEN, CDR2 SYDVKM. CDR3 sequence reads: CASRRQGDQPQHF. In DNA form, the CDR3 reads TGTGCCAGCAGGCGGCAGGGAGATCAGCCCCAGCATTTT.

The chain joins TRBV16 to TRBJ1-2; weak D call: TRBD1 (5 bases). Germline-derived CDR1 and CDR2 are KGHSY and FQNENV. This CDR3 spans 15 amino acids. The V end was cut by 0 bases, the J end by 3 bases, with 11 bases between. In DNA form, the CDR3 reads TGTGCCAGCAGCCAATCCTCAGGGTTTGACTATGGCTACACCTTC. Translation: CASSQSSGFDYGYTF.

This clone was recorded a few times. Written as DNA, the CDR3 is TGTGCCAGCAGTTCTAGCGGCTACAATGAGCAGTTCTTC. The encoded protein is CASSSSGYNEQFF. The chain has TRBV6-2 or TRBV6-3 and TRBJ2-1; 7 nucleotides match TRBD2. V shed 4 bases and J 3 bases; nucleotides not matched to a gene: 0. Germline CDR1 is MNHEY and CDR2 is SVGEGT. This CDR3 has 13 residues.

This chain joins TRBV28 and TRBJ1-4; no reliable D call. The V gene lost 3 bases and the J gene lost 7 bases, with 12 bases spanning the gap. Germline assignment: CDR1 MDHEN and CDR2 SYDVKM. This CDR3 spans 14 amino acids. CDR3 protein: CASSLGSGPEKLFF. The CDR3 DNA sequence: TGTGCCAGCAGTTTGGGGAGTGGACCTGAAAAACTGTTTTTT.

This chain joins TRBV5-1 and TRBJ1-1; 9 positions match TRBD1. Germline CDR1 SGHRS, CDR2 YFSETQ. The V and J ends lost 1 base and 2 bases, in that order; junction bases with no gene match: 9. The CDR3 runs 17 residues. The CDR3 sequence is CASSLRGQGGGNTEAFF. For the CDR3, the DNA is TGCGCCAGCAGCTTGCGGGGACAGGGAGGGGGAAACACTGAAGCTTTCTTT.